These T cell receptor beta chains were read from a single sample in a study of T-cell reconstitution after alpha-beta-depleted transplantation in children. TCRdb re-called the PCR reads through MiXCR, storing one row per CDR3 protein. Of 700,000 to 850,000 distinct CDR3 sequences in the sample, about 15% were seen once. This specimen was PBMCs, mostly from graft donor cells, taken 360 days after TCRalphabeta/CD19-depleted stem cell transplant. The receptors were gathered from a male patient aged 10-17 years who had a stem cell transplant for acute lymphoblastic leukemia, so the T cells may come from the graft donor. CDR3s include the opening cysteine and the closing phenylalanine or tryptophan. Each record gives: clone size, D gene, V gene, J gene, CDR3 protein, CDR3 DNA. D genes are given only for firm matches. Some rows have no size entry. The others give once, few or many, or a class for an expanded clone.

clone_size: -
d_call: -
v_call: TRBV7-9
j_call: TRBJ1-1
cdr3_aa: CASSPGWQDTEAFF
cdr3_nt: TGTGCCAGCAGCCCTGGGTGGCAGGACACTGAAGCTTTCTTT

clone_size: many
d_call: -
v_call: TRBV6-5
j_call: TRBJ2-1
cdr3_aa: CASSWGGDEQFF
cdr3_nt: TGTGCCAGCAGTTGGGGAGGCGATGAGCAGTTCTTC

clone_size: -
d_call: -
v_call: TRBV7-9
j_call: TRBJ2-1
cdr3_aa: CASSQWVGGIHEQFF
cdr3_nt: TGTGCCAGCAGCCAATGGGTAGGTGGTATCCATGAGCAGTTCTTC

clone_size: -
d_call: TRBD2
v_call: TRBV7-9
j_call: TRBJ2-7
cdr3_aa: CASSLALAGGERAMGDEQYF
cdr3_nt: TGTGCCAGCAGCTTAGCCCTAGCGGGAGGAGAAAGGGCGATGGGGGACGAGCAGTACTTC

clone_size: few
d_call: -
v_call: TRBV18
j_call: TRBJ2-3
cdr3_aa: CASSQRRADTQYF
cdr3_nt: TGTGCCAGCTCACAGAGAAGGGCAGATACGCAGTATTTT

clone_size: few
d_call: TRBD2
v_call: TRBV6-2/TRBV6-3
j_call: TRBJ2-1
cdr3_aa: CASSYSTSPSYNEQFF
cdr3_nt: TGTGCCAGCAGTTACTCGACTAGCCCCTCCTACAATGAGCAGTTCTTC

clone_size: few
d_call: -
v_call: TRBV11-1
j_call: TRBJ1-2
cdr3_aa: CASSLLRNYGYTF
cdr3_nt: TGTGCCAGCAGCTTACTCAGGAACTATGGCTACACCTTC

clone_size: few
d_call: TRBD1
v_call: TRBV3-1
j_call: TRBJ1-1
cdr3_aa: CASSDHRGMNTEAFF
cdr3_nt: TGTGCCAGCAGCGACCACAGGGGGATGAACACTGAAGCTTTCTTT

clone_size: few
d_call: TRBD2
v_call: TRBV28
j_call: TRBJ2-7
cdr3_aa: CASRISGSSYEQYF
cdr3_nt: TGTGCCAGCAGGATCAGCGGGAGCTCCTACGAGCAGTACTTC

clone_size: -
d_call: TRBD1
v_call: TRBV5-6
j_call: TRBJ2-5
cdr3_aa: CASSLAGLTGEETQYF
cdr3_nt: TGTGCCAGCAGCTTGGCTGGATTAACAGGGGAAGAGACCCAGTACTTC

clone_size: few
d_call: TRBD2
v_call: TRBV12-3/TRBV12-4
j_call: TRBJ2-1
cdr3_aa: CATGTSGTSRSYNEQFF
cdr3_nt: TGTGCCACCGGGACTAGCGGGACATCTCGCTCCTACAATGAGCAGTTCTTC

clone_size: -
d_call: TRBD1
v_call: TRBV2
j_call: TRBJ1-4
cdr3_aa: CASSYGQGTNEKLFF
cdr3_nt: TGTGCCAGCAGTTACGGACAGGGCACTAATGAAAAACTGTTTTTT

clone_size: few
d_call: TRBD2
v_call: TRBV7-9
j_call: TRBJ2-3
cdr3_aa: CASSPRLAGALGDTQYF
cdr3_nt: TGTGCCAGCAGCCCCCGACTAGCGGGAGCCCTAGGGGATACGCAGTATTTT

clone_size: few
d_call: -
v_call: TRBV15
j_call: TRBJ1-2
cdr3_aa: CATGDMPYGYTF
cdr3_nt: TGTGCCACCGGGGACATGCCTTATGGCTACACCTTC

clone_size: many
d_call: TRBD2
v_call: TRBV12-3/TRBV12-4
j_call: TRBJ2-3
cdr3_aa: CASSSVAGSDTQYF
cdr3_nt: TGTGCCAGCAGTTCCGTAGCGGGGAGTGATACGCAGTATTTT

clone_size: few
d_call: TRBD2
v_call: TRBV20-1
j_call: TRBJ2-5
cdr3_aa: CSASGASGETQYF
cdr3_nt: TGCAGTGCTTCCGGAGCTAGCGGGGAGACCCAGTACTTC

clone_size: -
d_call: TRBD2
v_call: TRBV27
j_call: TRBJ2-1
cdr3_aa: CASSDGLAVYNEQFF
cdr3_nt: TGTGCCAGCAGTGACGGACTAGCGGTGTACAATGAGCAGTTCTTC

clone_size: -
d_call: -
v_call: TRBV20-1
j_call: TRBJ2-2
cdr3_aa: CSARDGSITGELFF
cdr3_nt: TGCAGTGCTAGAGACGGGAGTATCACCGGGGAGCTGTTTTTT